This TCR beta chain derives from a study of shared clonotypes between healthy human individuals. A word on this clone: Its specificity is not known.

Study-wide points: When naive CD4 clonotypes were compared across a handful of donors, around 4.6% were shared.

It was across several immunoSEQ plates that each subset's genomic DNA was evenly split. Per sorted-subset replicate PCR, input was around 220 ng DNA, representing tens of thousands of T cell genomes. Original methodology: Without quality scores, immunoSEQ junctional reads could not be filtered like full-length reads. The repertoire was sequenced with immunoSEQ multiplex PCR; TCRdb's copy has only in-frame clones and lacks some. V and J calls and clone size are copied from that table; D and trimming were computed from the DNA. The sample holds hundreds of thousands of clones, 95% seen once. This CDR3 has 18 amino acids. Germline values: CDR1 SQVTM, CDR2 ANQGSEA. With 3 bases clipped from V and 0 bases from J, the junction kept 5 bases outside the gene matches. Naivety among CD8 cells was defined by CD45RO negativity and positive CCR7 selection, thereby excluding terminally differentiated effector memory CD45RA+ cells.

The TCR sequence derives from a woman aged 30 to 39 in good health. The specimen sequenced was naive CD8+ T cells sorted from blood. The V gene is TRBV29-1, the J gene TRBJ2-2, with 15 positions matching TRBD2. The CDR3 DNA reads TGCAGCGTTGAGGTTGGACTAGCGGGAGGGCCGAACACCGGGGAGCTGTTTTTT. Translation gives CSVEVGLAGGPNTGELFF.